The entry below gives a single T cell receptor beta chain sequence along with its context. What it binds is unknown. The sample is drawn from a study of PD-1 blockade in classical Hodgkin lymphoma. Across the study: Every 2 weeks, patients got 3 mg/kg intravenous nivolumab. Points from the study as a whole: The study found that TCR diversity rose significantly by C4D1 in CD4+ but not CD8+ cells. When set against healthy donors, newly diagnosed patients were reported to show lower baseline TCR diversity.

The V gene's germline CDR1 is SGHRS and CDR2 YFSETQ. This CDR3 is built from 14 residues. The J segment lost 6 bases and the V segment lost 0 bases, leaving 5 bases of the junction unmatched. Using immunoSEQ multiplex PCR, the repertoire was profiled, and TCRdb retains in-frame clones only, with some absent. The table shows tens of thousands of clones, with about 92% occurring only once. Brentuximab vedotin exposure varied, and every patient relapsed after autologous stem cell transplantation. Reported best responses ranged across complete response, partial response or progressive disease. The sequence was obtained from a human donor with classical Hodgkin lymphoma. The sample here was peripheral blood mononuclear cells (PBMCs), taken at baseline. V usage is TRBV5-1 and J usage is TRBJ1-2; 7 nucleotides align to TRBD1. This chain's CDR3 is CASSLGGGRDGYTF. In DNA form, the CDR3 reads TGCGCCAGCAGCTTGGGAGGGGGCAGAGATGGCTACACCTTC. Variable domain in full (rest from reference TRBV5-1 and TRBJ1-2): KAGVTQTPRYLIKTRGQQVTLSCSPISGHRSVSWYQQTPGQGLQFLFEYFSETQRNKGNFPGRFSGRQFSNSRSEMNVSTLELGDSALYLCASSLGGGRDGYTFGSGTRLTVV.